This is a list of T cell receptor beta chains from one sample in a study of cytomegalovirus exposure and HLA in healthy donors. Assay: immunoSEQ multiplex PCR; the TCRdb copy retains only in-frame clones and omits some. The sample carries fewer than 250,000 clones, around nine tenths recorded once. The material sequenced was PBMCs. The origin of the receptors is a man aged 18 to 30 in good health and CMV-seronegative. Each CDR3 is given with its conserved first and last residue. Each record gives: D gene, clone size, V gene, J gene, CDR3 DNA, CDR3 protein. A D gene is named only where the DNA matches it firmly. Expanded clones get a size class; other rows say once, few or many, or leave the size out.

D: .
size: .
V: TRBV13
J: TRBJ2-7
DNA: TGTGCCAGCAGCGCCGCCCCAGGGAACTACGAGCAGTACTTC
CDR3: CASSAAPGNYEQYF

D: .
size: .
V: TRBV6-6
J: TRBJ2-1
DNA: TGTGCCAGCAGTTACGGGACAACGGGTGAGCAGTTCTTC
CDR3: CASSYGTTGEQFF

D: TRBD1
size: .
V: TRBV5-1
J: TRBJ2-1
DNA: TGCGCCAGCAGCTCGCTACCCAGGGGGCTATCCTACAATGAGCAGTTCTTC
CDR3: CASSSLPRGLSYNEQFF

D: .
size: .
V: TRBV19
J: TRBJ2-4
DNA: TGTGCCAGTAGTCCTCGGGCAGGGGGGACCAAAAACATTCAGTACTTC
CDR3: CASSPRAGGTKNIQYF

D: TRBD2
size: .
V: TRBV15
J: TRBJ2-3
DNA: TGTGCCACCAGCAGAGATGTAGCGGGGGGGACGGGTACGCAGTATTTT
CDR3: CATSRDVAGGTGTQYF

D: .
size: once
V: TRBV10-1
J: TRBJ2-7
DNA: TGCGCCAGCAGCGGGAGTCCCCTCTACGAGCAGTACTTC
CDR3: CASSGSPLYEQYF

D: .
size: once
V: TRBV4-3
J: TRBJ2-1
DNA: TGCGCCAGCAGCCAAGACAGGGCTCCCTACAATGAGCAGTTCTTC
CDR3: CASSQDRAPYNEQFF

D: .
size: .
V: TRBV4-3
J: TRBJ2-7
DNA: TGCGCCAGCAGCCAAGATAACAGGGCCTACGAGCAGTACTTC
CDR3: CASSQDNRAYEQYF

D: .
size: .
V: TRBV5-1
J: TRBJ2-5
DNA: TGCGCCAGCAGCGAGAGTCAAGAGACCCAGTACTTC
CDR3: CASSESQETQYF

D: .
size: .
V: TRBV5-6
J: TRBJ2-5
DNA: TGTGCCAGCACCGCCGTAGGGGGTGTCGAGACCCAGTACTTC
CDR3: CASTAVGGVETQYF

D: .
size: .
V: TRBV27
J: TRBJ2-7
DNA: TGTGCCAGCAGCTTCGGGGTCTCCTACGAGCAGTACTTC
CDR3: CASSFGVSYEQYF

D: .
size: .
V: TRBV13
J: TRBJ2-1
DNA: TGTGCCAGCAGCTTAACGGGAGCTCTATACAATGAGCAGTTCTTC
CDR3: CASSLTGALYNEQFF

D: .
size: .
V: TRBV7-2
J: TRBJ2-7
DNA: TGTGCCAGCAGCTTAATGGGGACAACTTCCTACGAGCAGTACTTC
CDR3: CASSLMGTTSYEQYF

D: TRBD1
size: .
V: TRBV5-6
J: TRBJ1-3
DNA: TGTGCCAGCAGCTGGGGGACAGCGTTCGGAAGAAACACCATATATTTT
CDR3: CASSWGTAFGRNTIYF

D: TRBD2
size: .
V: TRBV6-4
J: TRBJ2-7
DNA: TGTGCCAGCAGGCCCCGACTAGCGGGTCGTTCCTCCTACGAGCAGTACTTC
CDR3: CASRPRLAGRSSYEQYF

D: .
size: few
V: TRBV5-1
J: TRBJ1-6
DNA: TGCGCCAGCAGCTTGGACCCGGGAGAAGGTTCACCCCTCCACTTT
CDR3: CASSLDPGEGSPLHF

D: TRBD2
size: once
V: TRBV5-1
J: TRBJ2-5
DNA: TGCGCCAGCAGCTTGGCGGCTAGCGGGAATTGGGAGACCCAGTACTTC
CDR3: CASSLAASGNWETQYF

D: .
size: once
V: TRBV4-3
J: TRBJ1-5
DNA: TGCGCCAGCAGCCAAGGTGTCAGGTCAGCCCAGCATTTT
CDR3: CASSQGVRSAQHF

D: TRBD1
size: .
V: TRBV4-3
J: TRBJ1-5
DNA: TGCGCCAGCAGCCGGATTCAGGGGGCTCTTCAGCCCCAGCATTTT
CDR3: CASSRIQGALQPQHF

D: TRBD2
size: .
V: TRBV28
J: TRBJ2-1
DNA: TGTGCCAGCAAGGAGTGGCAGCGGGGGGAAAATGAGCAGTTCTTC
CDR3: CASKEWQRGENEQFF

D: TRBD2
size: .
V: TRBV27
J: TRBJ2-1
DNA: TGTGCCAGCAGTTTACGGACTAGCGCCCACAATGAGCAGTTCTTC
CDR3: CASSLRTSAHNEQFF

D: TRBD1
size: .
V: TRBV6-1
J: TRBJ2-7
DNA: TGTGCCAGCAGTGAAGCGGGCCGGACAGGGTTCGAGCAGTACTTC
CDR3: CASSEAGRTGFEQYF

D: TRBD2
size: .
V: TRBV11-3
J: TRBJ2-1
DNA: TGTGCCAGCAGCTCTAGCGGGAGGGCCCTCTACAATGAGCAGTTCTTC
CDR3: CASSSSGRALYNEQFF

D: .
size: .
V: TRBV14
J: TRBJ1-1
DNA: TGTGCCACCCTACTAGCTTTCTTT
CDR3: CATLLAFF

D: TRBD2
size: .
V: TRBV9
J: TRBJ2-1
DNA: TGTGCCAGCAGCGTAGCTATAGCGGGAGGGGAGGATGAGCAGTTCTTC
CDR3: CASSVAIAGGEDEQFF

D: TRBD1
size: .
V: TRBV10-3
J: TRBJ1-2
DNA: TGTGCCATCCACGAAGGGACAGGGATAGACTACACCTTC
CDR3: CAIHEGTGIDYTF

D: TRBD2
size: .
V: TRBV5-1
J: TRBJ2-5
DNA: TGCGCCAGCAGCTTGGTCGGGGGACTAGCCGGAGAGACCCAGTACTTC
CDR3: CASSLVGGLAGETQYF

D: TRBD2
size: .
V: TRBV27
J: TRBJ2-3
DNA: TGTGCCAGCAGTCAAGCGGGGGGGCCATTGAATACGCAGTATTTT
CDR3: CASSQAGGPLNTQYF

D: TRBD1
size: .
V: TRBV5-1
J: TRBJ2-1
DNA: TGCGCCAGCAGCTCCGGACAGGGAGGCTACAATGAGCAGTTCTTC
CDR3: CASSSGQGGYNEQFF

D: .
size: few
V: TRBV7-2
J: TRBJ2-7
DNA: TGTGCCAGCAGCTTTCGCCAGGGGCAAGGGTACGAGCAGTACTTC
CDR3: CASSFRQGQGYEQYF

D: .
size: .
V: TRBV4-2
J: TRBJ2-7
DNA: TGTGCCAGCAGCCAACCCCAAATGAGCTACGAGCAGTACTTC
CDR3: CASSQPQMSYEQYF

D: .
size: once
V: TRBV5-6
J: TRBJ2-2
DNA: TGTGCCAGCACCGGAATCGGGACCGGGGAGCTGTTTTTT
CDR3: CASTGIGTGELFF

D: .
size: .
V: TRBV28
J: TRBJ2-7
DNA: TGTGCCAGCAGTTTATCCAGCGGGCGAACGAGATACGAGCAGTACTTC
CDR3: CASSLSSGRTRYEQYF

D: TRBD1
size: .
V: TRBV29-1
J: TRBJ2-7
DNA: TGCAGCACCGGGACAGGGGGCCACGAGCAGTACTTC
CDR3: CSTGTGGHEQYF

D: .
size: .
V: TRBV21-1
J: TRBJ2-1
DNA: TGTGCCAGCAGCCTGCCGGGCGGGAGGGCCTACAATGAGCAGTTCTTC
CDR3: CASSLPGGRAYNEQFF

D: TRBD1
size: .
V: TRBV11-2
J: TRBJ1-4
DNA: TGTGCCAGCAGCCTGGGGACAGGGTCCGGCAAACTGTTTTTT
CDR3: CASSLGTGSGKLFF

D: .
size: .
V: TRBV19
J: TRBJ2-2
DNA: TGTGCCAGTAGTATCCGACACCTGACCGGGGAGCTGTTTTTT
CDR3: CASSIRHLTGELFF

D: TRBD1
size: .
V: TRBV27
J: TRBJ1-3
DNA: TGTGCCAGCAGTCCCCCCTCGCAGAAACAGGGGGCGAGTGGAAACACCATATATTTT
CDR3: CASSPPSQKQGASGNTIYF

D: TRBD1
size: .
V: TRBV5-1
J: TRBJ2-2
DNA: TGCGCCAGCAGCACCGACAGGGGACCAAGGGAGCTGTTTTTT
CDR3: CASSTDRGPRELFF

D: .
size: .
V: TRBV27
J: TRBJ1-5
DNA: TGTGCCAGCAGTGTCGGACAGTATAGCAATCAGCCCCAGCATTTT
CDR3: CASSVGQYSNQPQHF

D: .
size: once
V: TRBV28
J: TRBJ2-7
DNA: TGTGCCAGCAGTCAACTCCTAGGCGAGCAGTACTTC
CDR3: CASSQLLGEQYF

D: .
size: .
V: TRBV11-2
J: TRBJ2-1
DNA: TGTGCCAGCAGCTTAGTACGAGATGAGCAGTTCTTC
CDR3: CASSLVRDEQFF

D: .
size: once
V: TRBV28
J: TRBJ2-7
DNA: TGTGCCAGCAGTTTCCGACGGGGAGGAGTGGAGCAGTACTTC
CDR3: CASSFRRGGVEQYF

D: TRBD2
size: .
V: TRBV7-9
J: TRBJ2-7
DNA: TGTGCCAGCAGCTTGGGGACTACTTACCTCGAGCAGTACTTC
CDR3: CASSLGTTYLEQYF

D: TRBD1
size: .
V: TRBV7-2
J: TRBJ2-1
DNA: TGTGCCAGCAGCTTAGCACCCATCGGGACAGGGGGCTACAATGAGCAGTTCTTC
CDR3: CASSLAPIGTGGYNEQFF

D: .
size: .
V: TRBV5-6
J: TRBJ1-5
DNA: TGTGCCAGCAGCTTAGGGAGGGGACGGCCCCAGCATTTT
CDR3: CASSLGRGRPQHF

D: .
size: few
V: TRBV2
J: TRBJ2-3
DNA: TGTGCCAGCACGACTCGTGTGCCGCAGTATTTT
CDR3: CASTTRVPQYF

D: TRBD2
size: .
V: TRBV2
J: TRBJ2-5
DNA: TGTGCCAGCAGTGATGTTAGCGGGAGGGCCGTCGAGACCCAGTACTTC
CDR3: CASSDVSGRAVETQYF

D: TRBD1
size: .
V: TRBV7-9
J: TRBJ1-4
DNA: TGTGCCAGCAGCTTAGTCGCAGGGGGTAATGAAAAACTGTTTTTT
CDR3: CASSLVAGGNEKLFF

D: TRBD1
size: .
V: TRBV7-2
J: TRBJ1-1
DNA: TGTGCCAGCAGCTTGATCGGGGGACAGGGGAACACTGAAGCTTTCTTT
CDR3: CASSLIGGQGNTEAFF

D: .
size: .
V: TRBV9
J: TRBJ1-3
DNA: TGTGCCAGCAGCGAAACAGGGTTTGGAAACACCATATATTTT
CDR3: CASSETGFGNTIYF

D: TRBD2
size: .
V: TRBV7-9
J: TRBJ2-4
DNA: TGTGCCAGCAGCTCCGGGACTACATCCAAAAACATTCAGTACTTC
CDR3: CASSSGTTSKNIQYF

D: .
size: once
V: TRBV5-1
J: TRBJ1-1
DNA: TGCGCCAGCAGCTTTGACACACAGAACACTGAAGCTTTCTTT
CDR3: CASSFDTQNTEAFF

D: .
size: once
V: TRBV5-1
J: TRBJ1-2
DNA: TGCGCCAGCAGCGGAGGGGTACGGGCAGGGTTCGGGTATGGCTACACCTTC
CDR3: CASSGGVRAGFGYGYTF

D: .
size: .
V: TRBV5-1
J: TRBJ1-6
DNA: TGCGCCAGCAGCTTGGAAAGTCGGAATTCACCCCTCCACTTT
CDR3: CASSLESRNSPLHF

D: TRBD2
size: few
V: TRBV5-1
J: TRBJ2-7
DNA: TGCGCCAGCAGGCAGACGACTAGCCGGAGGACCTACGAGCAGTACTTC
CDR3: CASRQTTSRRTYEQYF

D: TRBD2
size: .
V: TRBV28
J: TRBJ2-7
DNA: TGTGCCACCCAGCGGGGCGCAGGGCGGCGACGCGAGCAGTACTTC
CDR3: CATQRGAGRRREQYF

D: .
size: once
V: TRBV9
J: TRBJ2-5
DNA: TGTGCCAGCAGCTACGGGACTCTACAAGAGACCCAGTACTTC
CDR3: CASSYGTLQETQYF

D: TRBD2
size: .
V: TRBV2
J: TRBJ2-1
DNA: TGTGCCAGCAGAAGGGGGCTAGCGGGGGGCCACTCCTCACCTGAGCAGTTCTTC
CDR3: CASRRGLAGGHSSPEQFF

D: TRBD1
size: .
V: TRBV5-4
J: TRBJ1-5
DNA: TGTGCCAGCAGTTTGGACAGGGGAGGTCAGCCCCAGCATTTT
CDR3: CASSLDRGGQPQHF